This TCR beta chain was profiled in a study of CD8+ T cells in alopecia areata. Study summary: Treated patients swallowed 5 to 10 mg of oral tofacitinib twice daily. Findings of the study overall: Clonality exceeded that of normal scalp in lesional scalp, most notably in alopecia totalis/universalis.

V lost 5 bases to trimming and J lost 5 bases; unmatched junction nucleotides: 7. The CDR3 sequence is 14 residues long. Germline CDR1 SGHTA, CDR2 FQGNSA. Extraction of RNA preceded its reverse transcription into cDNA, which served as the sequencing template. Sequencing was performed with immunoSEQ multiplex PCR; in TCRdb, only in-frame clones are kept and a portion is missing. Of some 110,000 clones listed, 35% to 45% are singletons. As regards this clone: Its antigen is not identified.

The investigators collected lesional scalp punch biopsies and peripheral blood from alopecia areata patients. The sorting of PBMCs gave CD4+ and CD8+ T cells. This receptor was obtained from a human donor with alopecia areata. What was sequenced was CD4+ T cells sorted from blood. The chain carries TRBV7-2 and TRBJ1-2; TRBD1 matches 8 bases. CDR3 nucleotides: TGTGCCAGCAGCCCATACGACAGGGGTTATGGCTACACCTTC. It specifies CASSPYDRGYGYTF.